This T cell receptor (beta chain) was observed in a study of beta chain features in type 1 diabetes. V was pared by 3 bases and J by 2 bases, with 8 bases between. CDR3 length equals 14 residues. Per the germline V gene, CDR1 is MNHEY and CDR2 is SMNVEV (reference sequence). This clone has ten or more counts. What it binds is not known. Study-wide points: Junctions at VDJ sites from type 1 diabetes patients had fewer insertions and more deletions.

What was sequenced were expressed TCRB transcripts, since all of the isolated RNA had been reverse transcribed. The data were produced by immunoSEQ multiplex PCR, yet TCRdb's version contains in-frame clones alone and is incomplete. The data hold about 150,000 clones, with around 8.5% observed a single time. This chain joins TRBV27 and TRBJ1-5; D perhaps matches TRBD1 (6 bases). The sequenced sample was central memory CD4+ T cells from blood. The TCR comes from a man in his late teens or twenties in good health. Here the CDR3 reads CASSFRQGNQPQHF. In DNA, the CDR3 is TGTGCCAGCAGTTTTCGACAGGGCAATCAGCCCCAGCATTTT.